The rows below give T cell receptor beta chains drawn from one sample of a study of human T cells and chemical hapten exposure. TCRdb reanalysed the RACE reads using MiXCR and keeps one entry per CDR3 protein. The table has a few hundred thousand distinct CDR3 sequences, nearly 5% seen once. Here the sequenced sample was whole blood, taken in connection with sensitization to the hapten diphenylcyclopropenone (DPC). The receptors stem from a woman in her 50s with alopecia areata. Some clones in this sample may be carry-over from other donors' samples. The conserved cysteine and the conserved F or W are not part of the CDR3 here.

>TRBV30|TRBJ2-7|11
AWSAGGGVEQY
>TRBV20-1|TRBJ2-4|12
SARLRDRQNIQY
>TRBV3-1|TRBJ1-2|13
ASSQGPSTNYGYT
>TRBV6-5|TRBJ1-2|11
ASRTGLMDGYT
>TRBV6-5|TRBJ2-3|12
ASRDMINTDTQY
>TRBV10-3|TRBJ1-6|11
AIGRGDNSPLH
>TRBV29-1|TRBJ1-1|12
SVHGGGKGTEAF
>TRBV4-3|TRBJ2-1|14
ASSQNGLAGDNEQF
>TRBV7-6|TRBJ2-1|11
ASSRTGNNEQF
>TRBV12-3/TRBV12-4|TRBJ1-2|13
ASSAGGYKDYGYT
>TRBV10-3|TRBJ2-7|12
AISDSTASYEQY
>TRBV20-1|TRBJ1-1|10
SAQVGSTEAF
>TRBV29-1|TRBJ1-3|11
SVGGYSGNTIY
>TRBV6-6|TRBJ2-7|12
ASSYWQPPYEQY
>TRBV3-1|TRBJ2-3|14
ASSRYTGDGTDTQY
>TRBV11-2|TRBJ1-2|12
ASSFSDANYGYT
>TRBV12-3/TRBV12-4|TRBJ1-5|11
ASWGAINQPQH
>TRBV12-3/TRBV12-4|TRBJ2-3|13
ASSLRGGAPDTQY
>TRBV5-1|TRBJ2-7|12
ASSLASAQYEQY
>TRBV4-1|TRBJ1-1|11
ASSPTWGTEAF
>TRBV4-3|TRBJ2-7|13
ASSLYRGQDVEQY
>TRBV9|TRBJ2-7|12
ASSVGTGLDEQY
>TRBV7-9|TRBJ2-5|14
ASSLRDYPAKETQY
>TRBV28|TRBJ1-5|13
ATRGGTGGNQPQH
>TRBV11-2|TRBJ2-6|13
ASSLEPSGANVLT
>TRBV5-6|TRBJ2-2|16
ASSLLGASSMNTGELF
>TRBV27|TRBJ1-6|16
ASSSYRDRASYNSPLH
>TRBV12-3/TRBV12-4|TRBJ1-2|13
ASSSTGGSNYGYT
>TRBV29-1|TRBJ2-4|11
SAEGQGANIQY
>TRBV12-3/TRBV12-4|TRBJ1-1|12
ASSPLTVNTEAF
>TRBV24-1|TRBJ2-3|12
ATSDSASTDTQY
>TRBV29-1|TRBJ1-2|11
SVEVQGSYGYT
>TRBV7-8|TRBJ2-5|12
ASSLRAGGETQY
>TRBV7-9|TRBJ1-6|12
ASRDQGGVSPLH
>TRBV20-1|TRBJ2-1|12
SAPLAGGRGEQF
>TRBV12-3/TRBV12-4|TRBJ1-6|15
ASSLPVAGSYNSPLH
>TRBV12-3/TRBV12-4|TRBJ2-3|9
ASLIGDTQY
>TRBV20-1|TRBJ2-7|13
SASVRGGANYEQY
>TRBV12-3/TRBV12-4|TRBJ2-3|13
ASSPTWGSTDTQY
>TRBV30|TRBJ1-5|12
AWSEDRANQPQH
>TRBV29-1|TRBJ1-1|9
SFGHFPEAF
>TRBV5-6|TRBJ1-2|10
ASSFSGNGYT
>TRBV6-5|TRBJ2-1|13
ASSFRTSGYNEQF
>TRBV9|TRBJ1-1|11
ASSGGVGTEAF
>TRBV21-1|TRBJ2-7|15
ASSAKGPLHAVYEQY